The 5 T cell receptor beta chains below were found in one sample sequenced in a study of tumor and adjacent non-tumor tissue in lung cancer (dated by TCRdb to the late 2010s). RNA was isolated from bulk, unsorted tissue, and RNA quality was assessed with a NanoDrop ND-1000 and an Agilent 2100. Libraries were made using multiplex PCR. The sequencer was an Illumina HiSeq 2500. Following protocols modified from ARM-PCR, the researchers constructed TCRbeta libraries through three rounds of nested PCR with primers (Table S4). TCRdb reworked the public reads: Q25 trimming with fastp, MiXCR clone assembly, productive beta chains retained. Each record represents a unique CDR3 protein, reported with the most common genes and DNA among its rows. Present in this sample are more than 85,000 distinct CDR3 sequences, nearly 85% of which were seen just once. 20% to 25% of the sample belongs to the ten largest clones.

The sample comprised lung tumor tissue. The receptors stem from an older man with non-small cell lung cancer.

As concerns this clonotype: The final CDR3 position lacks the conserved phenylalanine or tryptophan, pointing to a likely read error. The limits of the CDR3 on the DNA are not certain, so only TCRdb's listed CDR3 is given. This chain uses TRBV4-1 with TRBJ1-2. Germline V lookup: CDR1 MGHRA, CDR2 YSYEKL. Both ends counted, the CDR3 spans 14 residues. The chain's CDR3 is CASNQSGRNYGYTS.

A note on this clonotype: The missing conserved phenylalanine or tryptophan at the end of this CDR3 makes a read error likely. It is unclear where the CDR3 begins or ends on the DNA, so no DNA is shown, and the CDR3 is as TCRdb lists it. The CDR3 region is CSARDLGLAYEQYY. J is TRBJ2-7 and V is TRBV20-1; TRBD2, the table's D call, was not compared with the DNA. Germline V gives CDR1 DFQATT, CDR2 SNEGSKA (reference sequence). The CDR3 sequence runs 14 residues, both termini included.

This clonotype occurred once. The missing conserved phenylalanine or tryptophan at the end of this CDR3 makes a read error likely. The CDR3 DNA is TGTGCCATCAGTGAAGGTAGGGCGGCCCCCCTCAATGAGCAGTTCTTG. Amino acids: CAISEGRAAPLNEQFL. The chain is built from TRBV10-3 and TRBJ2-1; D remains unclear. Deletions cut 3 bases from V and 6 bases from J, with 18 bases between. Germline V gene sequence: CDR1 ENHRY, CDR2 SYGVKD. This CDR3 is built from 16 residues.

The count of this clonotype is one. The germline gene is not matched at one end of the junction; a read error may be the cause. The genes are TRBV6-5 and TRBJ1-3; D uncertain. The CDR3 is 16 amino acids. Per germline, CDR1 MNHEY and CDR2 SVGAGI. In DNA, the CDR3 is TGTGCCATCAGTTACTCGTTCGAGAGATCTGGATACACCATATATTTT. This gives the protein CAISYSFERSGYTIYF.

Regarding this clonotype: At one of its ends the junction is not consistent with the germline gene, which may arise from a read error. The chain uses TRBV10-2 and TRBJ2-2; 7 bases match TRBD2. The CDR3 loop spans 14 amino acids. Germline assignment: CDR1 WSHSY and CDR2 SAAADI. The CDR3 spells CTLKPAGNTVELFF. CDR3 DNA sequence: TGCACCCTCAAACCAGCGGGGAACACCGTGGAGCTGTTTTTT.